This T cell receptor (beta chain) was sequenced for a study of T cells after yellow fever vaccination. Whole-study findings and limits: At under 97% for CD4 and 88% for CD8, most primary-vaccination clones showed up again after the booster.

V shed 6 bases, J shed 2 bases, and the junction held 7 bases outside the gene matches. Germline assignment: CDR1 SNHLY and CDR2 FYNNEI. The CDR3 consists of 15 residues. This clonotype was observed a few times. Its antigen is unknown. TCRdb reanalysed the 5' RACE reads using MiXCR and keeps one entry per CDR3 protein. Of 200,000 to 250,000 distinct CDR3 sequences in the sample, less than 8.5% were seen once. This sequence was found in a man aged 30 to 45 who received the YFV17D yellow fever vaccine. This chain links TRBV2 with TRBJ2-7; 10 bases align to TRBD1. The starting material was CD4+ T cells sorted from PBMCs, obtained 15 days after the yellow fever booster vaccination. CDR3 protein: CASRVRQGAAYEQYF. For the CDR3, the DNA is TGTGCCAGCAGGGTCAGACAGGGGGCGGCCTACGAGCAGTACTTC.